Each of the 26 T cell receptor beta chains below was sequenced from the same sample in a study of blood T cell repertoires in COVID-19. Produced via immunoSEQ multiplex PCR; TCRdb's table is partial and in-frame only. The sample includes over 150,000 clones, 65% to 90% of them seen just once. Material for sequencing was peripheral blood. These receptor sequences come from a woman aged 60 to 75 with COVID-19, enrolled during active disease.

The genes are TRBV11-2 and TRBJ1-4; a possible D gene is TRBD1 (5 bases). The germline gives CDR1 SGHAT, CDR2 FQNNGV. The V and J ends lost 0 bases and 0 bases respectively, with 8 bases between them. The CDR3 sequence is 16 residues long. CDR3 sequence (DNA): TGTGCCAGCAGCTTAGATCGGGGGGCAACTAATGAAAAACTGTTTTTT. This translates into CASSLDRGATNEKLFF.

This chain links TRBV5-1 with TRBJ1-6; the match to TRBD1 covers 9 bases. The germline CDR1 and CDR2 sequences are SGHRS and YFSETQ. The CDR3 runs 15 residues. Trimming removed 5 bases from V and 10 bases from J; junction bases left unmatched: 10. The CDR3 sequence: CASRLGGTGRSPLHF. The CDR3 DNA reads as TGCGCCAGCAGGCTCGGAGGGACAGGGAGGTCACCCCTCCACTTT.

The V gene is TRBV6-6, the J gene TRBJ1-5; TRBD1 matches 11 bases. Germline lookup yields CDR1 MNHNY and CDR2 SVGAGI (reference sequence). With 4 bases clipped from V and 7 bases from J, the junction kept 6 bases outside the gene matches. The CDR3 is 15 amino acids. The CDR3 nucleotides are TGTGCCAGCAGTTCCCCCGGGACAGGGGGACAGCCCCAGCATTTT. It is translated as CASSSPGTGGQPQHF.

This chain uses TRBV19 with TRBJ1-2, with D possibly matching TRBD1 (5 bases). The CDR3 runs 14 residues. CDR1 and CDR2 (germline): LNHDA, SQIVND (reference sequence). V was shortened by 3 bases and J by 6 bases, with 14 bases between the two germline ends. The CDR3 loop is CASSIILGTDGYTF. The CDR3 DNA is TGTGCCAGTAGTATCATTTTGGGGACTGATGGCTACACCTTC.

The chain joins TRBV10-2 to TRBJ2-1; TRBD2 is a possible D gene (5 bases). The germline V gene encodes CDR1 WSHSY and CDR2 SAAADI. The CDR3 is 15 amino acids. The V end lost 7 bases, the J end lost 9 bases, and 22 bases lay between the germline ends. CDR3 sequence (DNA): TGCGCCAGCACTCTTCGAACCCTCGGTGGGAGTGAGCAGTTCTTC. It codes for CASTLRTLGGSEQFF.

The chain recombines TRBV11-2 with TRBJ1-2; possibly TRBD1 for D (6 bases). The CDR3 is 13 amino acids. Trimming shortened V by 7 bases and J by 8 bases, and 17 bases separated the two germline ends. Germline CDR1 reads SGHAT; CDR2 reads FQNNGV. The CDR3 DNA sequence: TGTGCCAGCACCCTTAGAGGGGGATCCGGCTACACCTTC. It encodes CASTLRGGSGYTF.

This clone was detected once. This sequence joins TRBV11-2 and TRBJ2-1; D is unresolved. The CDR3 has 14 residues. Trimming cost V 0 bases and J 0 bases, with 3 bases left between them. The germline V gene encodes CDR1 SGHAT and CDR2 FQNNGV. CDR3 region: CASSLDISYNEQFF. The DNA for the CDR3 is TGTGCCAGCAGCTTAGATATCTCCTACAATGAGCAGTTCTTC.

The chain is built from TRBV6-6 and TRBJ2-5; tentative D call: TRBD2 (5 bases). Trimming removed 7 bases from V and 5 bases from J, with 20 bases in between. This CDR3 spans 15 amino acids. Per germline, CDR1 MNHNY and CDR2 SVGAGI (reference sequence). As DNA, the CDR3 is TGTGCCAGCACCCCCGGGGTCTCCGATTGGGAGACCCAGTACTTC. Translated: CASTPGVSDWETQYF.

This chain joins TRBV5-4 and TRBJ1-4; D is perhaps TRBD1 (5 bases). The CDR3 has 16 residues. V lost 1 base and J lost 5, with 15 bases in between. Germline V gene sequence: CDR1 SGHNT, CDR2 YYREEE (reference sequence). CDR3 nucleotide sequence: TGTGCCAGCAGCTTGAAGGCAGGGCGAAACAATGAAAAACTGTTTTTT. Protein: CASSLKAGRNNEKLFF.

The rearrangement uses TRBV7-8 and TRBJ1-3; D may be TRBD1 (5 bases). CDR1 is SGHVS and CDR2 is FQNEAQ in the germline V gene. This CDR3 spans 13 amino acids. Trimming removed 8 bases at V and 3 bases at J, with 11 bases between. The CDR3 nucleotides are TGTGCCAGCGGCGGGGGGGGTGGAAACACCATATATTTT. Its translation: CASGGGGGNTIYF.

This clone was seen a few times. This chain links TRBV5-4 with TRBJ1-2; 7 bases line up with TRBD1. Trimming took 5 bases from V and 2 from J; bases not matched to a gene: 6. The germline V gene has CDR1 SGHNT and CDR2 YYREEE (reference sequence). The CDR3 loop spans 14 amino acids. CDR3 sequence (DNA): TGTGCCAGCAGTCCAGGGGGAAGAAACTATGGCTACACCTTC. Amino acids: CASSPGGRNYGYTF.

The chain employs TRBV9 and TRBJ2-7; 10 bases are a match to TRBD1. The CDR3 is 14 residues long. Germline CDR1 SGDLS, CDR2 YYNGEE. V gave up 0 bases and J gave up 6 bases; unmatched junction bases: 3. The CDR3 nucleotides are TGTGCCAGCAGCGTAGGGGGACAGGGGTCCGAGCAGTACTTC. This sequence encodes CASSVGGQGSEQYF.

The chain uses TRBV2 and TRBJ2-1, with 9 bases that match TRBD2. The CDR3 sequence is 15 residues long. V shed 7 bases and J 4 bases; nucleotides not matched to a gene: 8. In germline, CDR1 is SNHLY, CDR2 FYNNEI. The CDR3 DNA follows: TGTGCCAGCACCCCGACTAGCGGAGGGTACAATGAGCAGTTCTTC. Its protein is CASTPTSGGYNEQFF. Together with reference TRBV2 and TRBJ2-1, the CDR3 gives the full variable domain: EPEVTQTPSHQVTQMGQEVILRCVPISNHLYFYWYRQILGQKVEFLVSFYNNEISEKSEIFDDQFSVERPDGSNFTLKIRSTKLEDSAMYFCASTPTSGGYNEQFFGPGTRLTVL.

This clone has only a few counts. V is TRBV18 and J is TRBJ2-2, with 10 positions matching TRBD2. The CDR3 is 16 residues long. CDR1 is KGHSH, CDR2 LQKENI, per germline. With 2 bases clipped from V and 5 bases from J, the junction kept 5 bases outside the gene matches. The chain's CDR3 is CASSPGLAETTGELFF. The CDR3 nucleotides read TGTGCCAGCTCACCAGGACTAGCGGAGACAACCGGGGAGCTGTTTTTT.

V and J are TRBV9 and TRBJ1-1; no reliable D call. With 3 bases removed from V and 6 bases from J, the gap between germline ends came to 15 bases. Germline values: CDR1 SGDLS, CDR2 YYNGEE. The CDR3 extends over 14 amino acids. This CDR3 reads CASSARSSVAEAFF. The CDR3 bases are TGTGCCAGCAGCGCCCGGTCGAGCGTGGCTGAAGCTTTCTTT.

This sequence joins TRBV6-4 and TRBJ1-2, with TRBD1 as a possible D gene (5 bases). CDR3 length equals 14 residues. V lost 4 bases, J lost 8 bases, and 17 bases lay in between. Germline V gene sequence: CDR1 MRHNA, CDR2 SNTAGT. The DNA for the CDR3 is TGTGCCAGCAGTGGATCGCGGGGGGGTGGAGGCTACACCTTC. As protein: CASSGSRGGGGYTF.

The chain carries TRBV7-9 and TRBJ2-2, with 11 bases aligning to TRBD1. Germline V gene lookup returns CDR1 SEHNR and CDR2 FQNEAQ (reference sequence). V shed 5 bases and J 4 bases; nucleotides not matched to a gene: 3. The CDR3 consists of 15 residues. The DNA for the CDR3 is TGTGCCAGCAGCCGGGACAGGGGGTTCACCGGGGAGCTGTTTTTT. Translating gives CASSRDRGFTGELFF.

This clone has only a few counts. The rearrangement links TRBV6-1 to TRBJ1-3; TRBD1 agrees at 11 bases. J was trimmed by 2 bases and V by 4 bases; bases with no gene match: 4. This CDR3 region has 16 residues. Germline assignment: CDR1 MNHNS and CDR2 SASEGT. As DNA, the CDR3 is TGTGCCAGCAGTGCACCGGGACAGGGGGCTGGAAACACCATATATTTT. Amino acids: CASSAPGQGAGNTIYF.

This chain links TRBV6-5 with TRBJ1-1; 10 bases map to TRBD1. This CDR3 is 15 amino acids long. Germline loops: CDR1 MNHEY, CDR2 SVGAGI. Germline trimming cut 4 bases from V and 4 bases from J; bases unmatched to any gene: 6. The CDR3 sequence is CASSSPRTGGTEAFF. For the CDR3, the DNA is TGTGCCAGCAGTTCCCCCAGGACAGGGGGCACTGAAGCTTTCTTT.

V gene TRBV9 combines with J gene TRBJ2-3, with D perhaps matching TRBD1 (5 bases). Germline V CDR1 and CDR2: SGDLS, YYNGEE. The CDR3 length is 15 residues. V lost 1 base, J lost 0 bases, and 9 bases lay in between. DNA of the CDR3: TGTGCCAGCAGCGTACTTCAGGGTAGCACAGATACGCAGTATTTT. Its translation is CASSVLQGSTDTQYF.

This sequence joins TRBV9 and TRBJ1-5, with D perhaps matching TRBD1 (5 bases). CDR1 and CDR2 from the germline V gene are SGDLS and YYNGEE. Trimming pared 1 base from V and 10 bases from J, leaving 15 bases between. The CDR3 extends over 14 amino acids. The CDR3 region is CASSVQGLRDPQHF. The CDR3 DNA reads TGTGCCAGCAGCGTACAGGGCCTTAGGGATCCCCAGCATTTT.

This clone was observed a single time. The chain carries TRBV7-9 and TRBJ1-5; 8 bases line up with TRBD1. V trimming: 1 base; J trimming: 1 base; junction bases outside the gene matches: 0. The CDR3 is 15 residues long. From germline, CDR1 is SEHNR and CDR2 FQNEAQ (reference sequence). CDR3 sequence reads: CASSLGTGSNQPQHF. The CDR3 bases are TGTGCCAGCAGCTTAGGGACAGGGAGCAATCAGCCCCAGCATTTT. Together with reference TRBV7-9 and TRBJ1-5, the CDR3 gives the full variable domain: DTGVSQNPRHKITKRGQNVTFRCDPISEHNRLYWYRQTLGQGPEFLTYFQNEAQLEKSRLLSDRFSAERPKGSFSTLEIQRTEQGDSAMYLCASSLGTGSNQPQHFGDGTRLSIL.

This clone was observed a single time. The junction shows a germline mismatch at one end, possibly a read error. The V gene is TRBV7-7, the J gene TRBJ2-7; TRBD2 agrees at 13 bases. The CDR3 contains 15 residues. Per the germline V gene, CDR1 is SSHAT and CDR2 is FNYEAQ (reference sequence). CDR3 DNA: TGTGCTAGCAGCAGCGGGACTAGCGGGGCCTACGAGCAGTACTTC. It codes for CASSSGTSGAYEQYF.

V is TRBV18 and J is TRBJ1-4, with 8 bases identical to TRBD1. The CDR3 is 13 residues long. CDR1 and CDR2 (germline): KGHSH, LQKENI. V shed 3 bases, J shed 6 bases, and the junction held 0 bases outside the gene matches. CDR3 amino acids: CASSPDRDEKLFF. CDR3 DNA: TGTGCCAGCTCACCGGACAGGGATGAAAAACTGTTTTTT.

The chain employs TRBV29-1 and TRBJ2-7; TRBD1 is a possible D gene (7 bases). This CDR3 region has 13 residues. Trimming stripped 4 bases from V and 0 bases from J, with 10 bases between. Per germline, CDR1 SQVTM and CDR2 ANQGSEA. Here the CDR3 DNA reads TGCAGCGTTGCAGGGGGGACCTCCTACGAGCAGTACTTC. Encoded protein: CSVAGGTSYEQYF.

The chain recombines TRBV2 with TRBJ2-5, with a weak D call TRBD1 (6 bases). This CDR3 spans 13 amino acids. The ends were cut back, 7 bases at V and 1 base at J, with 10 bases in the middle. Germline-derived CDR1 and CDR2 are SNHLY and FYNNEI. The CDR3 sequence: CASKTDSQETQYF. The CDR3 DNA reads as TGTGCCAGCAAGACGGACAGCCAAGAGACCCAGTACTTC.